This T cell receptor beta chain was recorded in a study of T cell repertoires in cytomegalovirus infection. General study findings and limits: In two of eight donors, the top clonotype was HLA-C-restricted CMV-specific.

In this sample, this clonotype turned up a few times. Its antigen remains unknown. TCRdb independently ran MiXCR on the reads; one entry per CDR3 protein. The table shows 400,000 to 550,000 distinct CDR3 sequences, with around 10% occurring only once. The germline gives CDR1 KGHSH, CDR2 LQKENI. This CDR3 is 17 amino acids long. J lost 7 bases, V lost 3 bases, and 12 bases had no gene match. The clonotype originates from a human donor in good health (CMV status not recorded). Some clones in this sample may be carry-over from other donors' samples. V usage is TRBV18 and J usage is TRBJ2-2; 9 bases are a match to TRBD1. Sequenced input: PBMCs. The CDR3 spells CASSPIKDRGTGGELFF. The CDR3 coding sequence is TGTGCCAGCTCACCTATAAAGGACAGGGGAACCGGCGGGGAGCTGTTTTTT.